The 21 T cell receptor beta chains below come from one sample, sequenced in a study of T cell responses to AZD1222 COVID-19 vaccine. The data were produced by immunoSEQ multiplex PCR, yet TCRdb's version contains in-frame clones alone and is incomplete. The table lists around 100,000 clones, over 75% of them singletons. Sequencing used peripheral blood, obtained on day 0 of AZD1222 vaccination. The receptor set was obtained from an adult in good health.

This CDR3 is CASRKTGLEPYEQYF. The CDR3 nucleotides read TGTGCCAGTAGAAAGACAGGACTGGAGCCCTACGAGCAGTACTTC. The rearrangement links TRBV19 to TRBJ2-7; TRBD1 might be the D (6 bases). Trimming removed 6 bases from V and 2 bases from J, with 17 bases in between. In germline, CDR1 is LNHDA, CDR2 SQIVND (reference sequence). The CDR3 contains 15 residues.

The CDR3 reads CASSWPDPTYNEQFF. In DNA, the CDR3 is TGTGCCAGCAGTTGGCCGGACCCTACCTACAATGAGCAGTTCTTC. The chain couples TRBV28 to TRBJ2-1; D is undetermined. From germline, CDR1 is MDHEN and CDR2 SYDVKM. V lost 4 bases and J lost 2, with 12 bases in between. The CDR3 contains 15 residues.

V and J are TRBV10-3 and TRBJ1-2; D is perhaps TRBD1 (6 bases). The CDR3 consists of 13 residues. Per germline, CDR1 ENHRY and CDR2 SYGVKD. With 0 bases removed from V and 6 bases from J, the gap between germline ends came to 8 bases. As DNA, the CDR3 is TGTGCCATCAGTGAGTCGGCAGGGGATGGCTACACCTTC. It is translated as CAISESAGDGYTF.

This sequence joins TRBV11-2 and TRBJ2-1, with D perhaps matching TRBD1 (6 bases). Trimming stripped 0 bases from V and 10 bases from J, with 7 bases between. CDR3 length equals 12 residues. Germline CDR1 SGHAT, CDR2 FQNNGV. CDR3 amino acids: CASSLDQGEQFF. CDR3 nucleotide sequence: TGTGCCAGCAGCTTAGATCAGGGGGAGCAGTTCTTC.

The chain carries TRBV10-2 and TRBJ2-5; 8 bases are a match to TRBD2. CDR1 and CDR2 (germline): WSHSY, SAAADI. This CDR3 has 14 amino acids. With 6 bases clipped from V and 2 bases from J, the junction kept 5 bases outside the gene matches. DNA for the CDR3: TGCGCCAGCAGGGGTAGCGGGACTCAAGAGACCCAGTACTTC. Translated, it gives CASRGSGTQETQYF.

This clone has only a few counts. The CDR3 spells CASSPVQDTEAFF. The CDR3 nucleotides read TGTGCCAGCAGCCCGGTACAGGACACTGAAGCTTTCTTT. The chain employs TRBV7-3 and TRBJ1-1; TRBD1 might be the D (5 bases). The V and J ends lost 5 bases and 3 bases respectively, with 10 bases between them. The CDR3 extends over 13 amino acids. Looked up from germline, CDR1 is SGHTA and CDR2 is FQGTGA.

This chain links TRBV11-2 with TRBJ2-1; D remains unclear. The V and J ends lost 4 bases and 7 bases respectively, with 8 bases between them. Germline V gene lookup returns CDR1 SGHAT and CDR2 FQNNGV. This CDR3 has 12 amino acids. The CDR3 loop is CASSSLANEQFF. As DNA, the CDR3 is TGTGCCAGCAGCTCTCTGGCTAATGAGCAGTTCTTC.

The rearrangement links TRBV27 to TRBJ2-7; 9 nucleotides align to TRBD2. V shed 4 bases, J shed 1 base, and the junction held 11 bases outside the gene matches. Germline V lookup: CDR1 MNHEY, CDR2 SMNVEV (reference sequence). This CDR3 is built from 17 residues. This CDR3 reads CASSSANAGGLSYEQYF. CDR3 DNA sequence: TGTGCCAGCAGTTCCGCCAATGCGGGAGGGCTATCCTACGAGCAGTACTTC.

The gene calls are TRBV19 and TRBJ1-1; D gene uncertain. In germline, CDR1 is LNHDA, CDR2 SQIVND (reference sequence). Deletions cut 4 bases from V and 1 base from J, with 7 bases between. This CDR3 contains 13 residues. CDR3 in DNA: TGTGCCAGTAGTACGACACGGAACACTGAAGCTTTCTTT. Residues: CASSTTRNTEAFF.

This clone was detected only once. The CDR3 DNA is TGTGCCAGCAGCTCCCATCGTCAGGGCGTTGGTCAGCCCCAGCATTTT. It specifies CASSSHRQGVGQPQHF. The chain couples TRBV11-2 to TRBJ1-5, with D possibly being TRBD1 (5 bases). From germline, CDR1 is SGHAT and CDR2 FQNNGV. The CDR3 runs 16 residues. Trimming removed 4 bases from V and 6 bases from J, with 19 bases in between.

The rearrangement links TRBV10-3 to TRBJ2-7; perhaps TRBD1 as D (7 bases). The CDR3 is 13 residues long. Trimming shortened V by 10 bases and J by 2 bases, and 15 bases separated the two germline ends. Per the germline V gene, CDR1 is ENHRY and CDR2 is SYGVKD. CDR3 in DNA: TGTGCCAGCCGACAGGGAGGCGCCTACGAGCAGTACTTC. This sequence encodes CASRQGGAYEQYF.

The rearrangement joins TRBV28 to TRBJ2-1; possible D gene TRBD2, 6 bases. V was clipped by 2 bases and J by 3 bases, with 11 bases between them. CDR3 size: 15 residues. The germline CDR1 and CDR2 sequences are MDHEN and SYDVKM. The CDR3 coding sequence is TGTGCCAGCAGTTTAGGCGGGACCCACTACAATGAGCAGTTCTTC. Translating gives CASSLGGTHYNEQFF.

The rearrangement uses TRBV5-1 and TRBJ2-3; D gene ambiguous. Germline CDR1 SGHRS, CDR2 YFSETQ. Trimming cost V 1 base and J 2 bases, with 8 bases left between them. The CDR3 contains 14 residues. The CDR3 DNA reads TGCGCCAGCAGCTTGCGCCCAACCACAGATACGCAGTATTTT. Amino acids: CASSLRPTTDTQYF. Combining the CDR3 with reference TRBV5-1 and TRBJ2-3 gives the whole variable domain KAGVTQTPRYLIKTRGQQVTLSCSPISGHRSVSWYQQTPGQGLQFLFEYFSETQRNKGNFPGRFSGRQFSNSRSEMNVSTLELGDSALYLCASSLRPTTDTQYFGPGTRLTVL.

This rearrangement joins TRBV7-8 to TRBJ2-3; D is ambiguous. Germline assignment: CDR1 SGHVS and CDR2 FQNEAQ. This CDR3 spans 14 amino acids. Between the trimmed V and J ends, which lost 1 base and 1 base, there was a span of 6 bases. The CDR3 loop reads CASSLGPRTDTQYF. CDR3 DNA sequence: TGTGCCAGCAGCTTAGGTCCTCGCACAGATACGCAGTATTTT.

The rearrangement links TRBV2 to TRBJ2-7, with D tentatively TRBD1 (5 bases). The CDR3 runs 14 residues. Germline V gene lookup returns CDR1 SNHLY and CDR2 FYNNEI. Deletions cut 4 bases from V and 4 bases from J, with 14 bases between. The CDR3 here is CASSGVQGIYEQYF. CDR3 DNA sequence: TGTGCCAGCAGTGGTGTGCAGGGTATTTACGAGCAGTACTTC. The whole variable domain, filled in from reference TRBV2 and TRBJ2-7, reads EPEVTQTPSHQVTQMGQEVILRCVPISNHLYFYWYRQILGQKVEFLVSFYNNEISEKSEIFDDQFSVERPDGSNFTLKIRSTKLEDSAMYFCASSGVQGIYEQYFGPGTRLTVT.

This clone was seen a handful of times. J is TRBJ2-2 and V is TRBV7-9; TRBD1 agrees at 8 bases. The V gene's germline CDR1 is SEHNR and CDR2 FQNEAQ (reference sequence). This CDR3 region has 17 residues. Trimming cost V 2 bases and J 4 bases; bases outside gene matches: 9. In DNA, the CDR3 is TGTGCCAGCAGCTTATTCGGACAGGGTAGGAGCACCGGGGAGCTGTTTTTT. Amino acids: CASSLFGQGRSTGELFF.

The chain links TRBV2 to TRBJ2-1, with 7 bases that match TRBD2. Germline loops: CDR1 SNHLY, CDR2 FYNNEI. Trimming took 3 bases from V and 7 from J; bases not matched to a gene: 9. The CDR3 runs 15 residues. The CDR3 reads CASSDFAGASNEQFF. In DNA, the CDR3 is TGTGCCAGCAGTGATTTCGCGGGAGCATCGAATGAGCAGTTCTTC.

The chain employs TRBV27 and TRBJ2-5; D is unresolved. This CDR3 comprises 14 residues. V lost 3 bases and J 3 bases, leaving 11 bases between the germline ends. CDR1 and CDR2 (germline): MNHEY, SMNVEV (reference sequence). CDR3 in amino acids: CASSFQMWEETQYF. CDR3 coding DNA: TGTGCCAGCAGTTTTCAGATGTGGGAAGAGACCCAGTACTTC.

The CDR3 nucleotides are TGTGCCAGCAGCCCAAGCGGGAGGGGCTCCTACAATGAGCAGTTCTTC. Amino acid sequence: CASSPSGRGSYNEQFF. The rearrangement uses TRBV5-5 and TRBJ2-1; 10 nucleotides align to TRBD2. The CDR3 loop spans 16 amino acids. J lost 0 bases, V lost 4 bases, and 4 bases had no gene match. Looked up from germline, CDR1 is SGHKS and CDR2 is YYEKEE (reference sequence).

The chain links TRBV11-2 to TRBJ2-3, with D unclear. In germline, CDR1 is SGHAT, CDR2 FQNNGV. This CDR3 region has 13 residues. V lost 3 bases to trimming and J lost 3 bases, with 7 bases between them. As DNA, the CDR3 is TGTGCCAGCAGCTTGCAGACGACAGATACGCAGTATTTT. Translation gives CASSLQTTDTQYF.

V gene TRBV6-5 combines with J gene TRBJ1-3; tentative D call: TRBD1 (5 bases). V shed 0 bases and J shed 2 bases, with 11 bases lying between them. The germline CDR1 and CDR2 sequences are MNHEY and SVGAGI. The CDR3 has 16 amino acids. The DNA of the CDR3 is TGTGCCAGCAGTTACTCTTCCGGGACGGCTGGAAACACCATATATTTT. It specifies CASSYSSGTAGNTIYF.